This TCR beta chain is from a study of type 1 regulatory T cells (dated by TCRdb to about 2021). With respect to the entire study: The study characterized an in vitro protocol that generated a Tr1-enriched, alloantigen-specific CD4 T cell product named T-allo10. T-allo10 was being evaluated clinically in patients with hematological malignancies who were receiving allogeneic hematopoietic stem cell transplantation.

Sequenced using an Illumina MiSeq. The public sequencing data were trimmed at Q25 with fastp and processed into clonotypes with MiXCR by TCRdb, which kept only in-frame beta chains. Entries are consolidated by CDR3 protein sequence, retaining the most common genes and DNA. Counted in this sample were some 100,000 distinct CDR3 sequences; less than 40% of them appeared once. Together, the top ten hold 2% to 2.5% of the sample. This clonotype was seen a handful of times. The antigen it binds to is not known. Base qualities were left out, and no much larger clone turns up one base away. V is shortened by 9 bases, J by 1 base, and the region joining them spans 13 bases. CDR3 length: 14 amino acids, cysteine to phenylalanine. Here the CDR3 DNA is all that survives: 42 bases in frame from base 1.

The chain was built from TRBV12-3 or TRBV12-4 and TRBJ1-5; TRBD1 could be the D gene, as 6 bases match. The specimen was CD4+ T cells, either the whole sample or a sorted fraction (not recorded which). This receptor was taken from a human donor in good health. The base sequence is TGTGCCAGACTACAGGGACTAAGCAATCAGCCCCAGCATTTT. The encoded protein is CARLQGLSNQPQHF.